The 30 T cell receptor beta chains reported below all come from one sample, sequenced in a study of identical twins. One entry per CDR3 protein, called by TCRdb with MiXCR from the 5' RACE reads. The sample shows approximately 500,000 distinct CDR3 sequences, approximately 16% of them seen only once. The same sample was also studied in work on yellow fever vaccine responses in identical twins.

Input material: CD4+ T cells sorted from blood. The receptors were sampled from a woman younger than 35 in good health.

The gene calls are TRBV5-1 and TRBJ2-3; 7 nucleotides agree with TRBD1. The CDR3 is made up of 16 amino acids. The V gene's germline CDR1 is SGHRS and CDR2 YFSETQ. Germline trimming cut 3 bases from V and 2 bases from J; bases unmatched to any gene: 9. The CDR3 nucleotides read TGCGCCAGCAGCTCGGACAGGCGTATCGTCACAGATACGCAGTATTTT. Translated, it gives CASSSDRRIVTDTQYF.

This clonotype was counted many times. The chain links TRBV5-1 to TRBJ1-2, with TRBD1 as a possible D gene (6 bases). The CDR3 extends over 13 amino acids. The ends were cut back, 0 bases at V and 7 bases at J, with 10 bases in the middle. Germline assignment: CDR1 SGHRS and CDR2 YFSETQ. CDR3 bases: TGCGCCAGCAGCTTGGACAGGGAGTCTGGCTACACCTTC. It translates to CASSLDRESGYTF.

This clonotype has only a few counts. This chain joins TRBV6-1 and TRBJ2-7; 7 nucleotides match TRBD1. Germline V CDR1 and CDR2: MNHNS, SASEGT. V gave up 7 bases and J gave up 5 bases; unmatched junction bases: 8. The CDR3 consists of 13 residues. The CDR3 nucleotides are TGTGCCAGCACCGAGACAGGGTCCAACGAGCAGTACTTC. It yields the protein CASTETGSNEQYF.

This chain joins TRBV7-2 and TRBJ1-1, with D perhaps matching TRBD1 (5 bases). Trimming pared 5 bases from V and 3 bases from J, leaving 13 bases between. Germline CDR1 and CDR2: SGHTA and FQGNSA. This CDR3 comprises 14 residues. CDR3 bases: TGTGCCAGCAGCAACTGGGTGGGGGACACTGAAGCTTTCTTT. Its protein is CASSNWVGDTEAFF. The entire variable domain, with the rest obtained from reference TRBV7-2 and TRBJ1-1, is as follows: GAGVSQSPSNKVTEKGKDVELRCDPISGHTALYWYRQSLGQGLEFLIYFQGNSAPDKSGLPSDRFSAERTGGSVSTLTIQRTQQEDSAVYLCASSNWVGDTEAFFGQGTRLTVV.

This clonotype came up many times. The CDR3 reads CAISTGASSGGELFF. For the CDR3, the DNA is TGTGCCATCAGCACAGGGGCGAGCTCAGGCGGGGAGCTGTTTTTT. The chain links TRBV10-3 to TRBJ2-2; TRBD1 matches at 7 bases. Germline CDR1 reads ENHRY; CDR2 reads SYGVKD. The CDR3 runs to 15 residues. Trimming cost V 6 bases and J 7 bases; bases outside gene matches: 11.

The chain couples TRBV12-3 or TRBV12-4 to TRBJ1-1; D may be TRBD1 (5 bases). CDR3 length: 13 residues. V was shortened by 8 bases and J by 5 bases, with 15 bases between the two germline ends. CDR3 nucleotides: TGTGCCAGCTGGACATGGTTGGGAACTGAAGCTTTCTTT. As protein: CASWTWLGTEAFF.

This clonotype was seen repeatedly, ten times or more. The V gene is TRBV11-2, the J gene TRBJ2-3; D perhaps matches TRBD1 (5 bases). V was cut by 4 bases and J by 2 bases, with 7 bases left in between. This CDR3 has 13 amino acids. Germline lookup yields CDR1 SGHAT and CDR2 FQNNGV. The CDR3 protein is CASSSGHTDTQYF. For the CDR3, the DNA is TGTGCCAGCAGCTCAGGGCACACAGATACGCAGTATTTT.

This clonotype turned up a few times. The chain combines TRBV3-1 with TRBJ1-1; D is perhaps TRBD1 (6 bases). Germline lookup yields CDR1 LGHDT and CDR2 YNNKEL (reference sequence). The CDR3 runs 14 residues. V was pared by 2 bases and J by 6 bases, with 13 bases between. The CDR3 region has the DNA TGTGCCAGCAGCCAAAGGGGGAGTAGAGCTGAAGCTTTCTTT. Translating gives CASSQRGSRAEAFF.

The chain couples TRBV29-1 to TRBJ2-2, with D perhaps TRBD1 (6 bases). The CDR3 is 14 amino acids. Trimming took 7 bases from V and 0 from J, leaving 12 bases between them. Germline CDR1 and CDR2: SQVTM and ANQGSEA. The CDR3 region has the DNA TGCAGCGGGGGGACATCTGCGAACACCGGGGAGCTGTTTTTT. Translated: CSGGTSANTGELFF.

The genes are TRBV5-1 and TRBJ2-1; 11 bases agree with TRBD2. The CDR3 is made up of 14 amino acids. Germline CDR1 SGHRS, CDR2 YFSETQ. Trimming took 9 bases from V and 7 from J; bases not matched to a gene: 9. The CDR3 nucleotides are TGCGCCACCAAACTAGCGGGAGTGGGAAATGAGCAGTTCTTC. This codes for CATKLAGVGNEQFF.

The rearrangement links TRBV28 to TRBJ2-5; 12 positions agree with TRBD2. CDR3 length: 15 residues. Germline V gene sequence: CDR1 MDHEN, CDR2 SYDVKM. J gave up 5 bases and V 6 bases, and 7 bases lay outside the gene matches. The CDR3 is CASSDLAGGPETQYF. The CDR3 DNA follows: TGTGCCAGCAGCGATCTAGCGGGGGGGCCTGAGACCCAGTACTTC.

The CDR3 region is CSAKGGTNTEAFF. The DNA of the CDR3 is TGCAGTGCTAAAGGCGGAACGAACACTGAAGCTTTCTTT. The V and J genes are TRBV20-1 and TRBJ1-1; D is unclear. V gave up 4 bases and J gave up 1 base, with 10 bases separating them. The CDR3 consists of 13 residues. Germline CDR1 reads DFQATT; CDR2 reads SNEGSKA (reference sequence).

This clonotype has a handful of counts. The chain carries TRBV6-1 and TRBJ2-7, with 11 positions matching TRBD2. The V gene's germline CDR1 is MNHNS and CDR2 SASEGT. The CDR3 loop spans 14 amino acids. Trimming at V came to 5 bases and at J to 2 bases, leaving 2 bases not matched to a gene. The CDR3 region has the DNA TGTGCCAGCAGTCCTAGCGGGGGGACCTACGAGCAGTACGTC. Encoded protein: CASSPSGGTYEQYV.

This clonotype was found a few times. The rearrangement uses TRBV5-1 and TRBJ1-1; maybe TRBD1 (5 bases). V was trimmed by 5 bases and J by 0 bases, leaving 11 bases between them. The length of the CDR3 is 14 residues. CDR1 is SGHRS and CDR2 is YFSETQ in the germline V gene. DNA of the CDR3: TGCGCCAGCAGGGCTGTGGGGGTGAACACTGAAGCTTTCTTT. Translated: CASRAVGVNTEAFF.

The chain has TRBV11-3 and TRBJ2-3; 8 nucleotides align to TRBD2. V lost 4 bases, J lost 3 bases, and 6 bases stayed unmatched. Germline V gene sequence: CDR1 SGHNT, CDR2 YENEEA. The CDR3 is 15 amino acids. The CDR3 sequence is CASSSSGSRTDTQYF. The CDR3 DNA is TGTGCCAGCAGCTCGAGCGGGAGTAGGACAGATACGCAGTATTTT. Full variable domain (rest looked up from reference TRBV11-3 and TRBJ2-3): EAGVVQSPRYKIIEKKQPVAFWCNPISGHNTLYWYLQNLGQGPELLIRYENEEAVDDSQLPKDRFSAERLKGVDSTLKIQPAELGDSAVYLCASSSSGSRTDTQYFGPGTRLTVL.

This chain uses TRBV20-1 with TRBJ1-4; no reliable D call. CDR1 is DFQATT, CDR2 SNEGSKA, per germline (reference sequence). Trimming shortened V by 2 bases and J by 7 bases, and 11 bases separated the two germline ends. The CDR3 has 13 residues. CDR3 loop: CSARYGSGEKLFF. In DNA form, the CDR3 reads TGCAGTGCTAGATATGGGTCTGGTGAAAAACTGTTTTTT.

This clonotype was detected a few times. The V gene is TRBV5-1, the J gene TRBJ2-1; 12 nucleotides align to TRBD2. Germline lookup yields CDR1 SGHRS and CDR2 YFSETQ. There are 19 residues in the CDR3. V lost 4 bases, J lost 4 bases, and 15 bases stayed unmatched. The CDR3 DNA is TGCGCCAGCAGCCCCACCACTAGCGGGGGGACCATCCGATACAATGAGCAGTTCTTC. It is translated as CASSPTTSGGTIRYNEQFF.

This rearrangement joins TRBV5-6 to TRBJ2-1, with 10 bases lining up with TRBD1. J lost 9 bases, V lost 0 bases, and 3 bases had no gene match. Germline V CDR1 and CDR2: SGHDT, YYEEEE. CDR3 size: 14 residues. CDR3 nucleotides: TGTGCCAGCAGCTTGGGGACAGGGGGTATTGAGCAGTTCTTC. Protein product: CASSLGTGGIEQFF.

This clonotype was detected a few times. The rearrangement links TRBV4-1 to TRBJ2-3; unclear D gene. Looked up from germline, CDR1 is MGHRA and CDR2 is YSYEKL. The CDR3 has 13 amino acids. V shed 6 bases and J shed 5 bases, with 12 bases lying between them. CDR3 DNA: TGCGCCAGCAGTGACGGAGCCGGAGATACGCAGTATTTT. Its translation is CASSDGAGDTQYF.

The gene calls are TRBV2 and TRBJ1-6; no firm D call. The CDR3 is 16 residues long. CDR1 and CDR2 from the germline V gene are SNHLY and FYNNEI. Trimming shortened V by 4 bases and J by 3 bases, and 13 bases separated the two germline ends. CDR3 protein: CASSVEGPFYNSPLHF. DNA of the CDR3: TGTGCCAGCAGTGTGGAAGGGCCTTTCTATAATTCACCCCTCCACTTT.

This chain joins TRBV4-1 and TRBJ2-3; a weak D match, TRBD2 (5 bases). The V gene's germline CDR1 is MGHRA and CDR2 YSYEKL. There are 17 residues in the CDR3. Between the trimmed V and J ends, which lost 0 bases and 6 bases, there was a span of 19 bases. The CDR3 region has the DNA TGCGCCAGCAGCCAAGATACGGGAACCATTCGGCCGGATACGCAGTATTTT. Its translation is CASSQDTGTIRPDTQYF.

The V call is TRBV2, the J call TRBJ2-7; D uncertain. The CDR3 spans 13 residues. Germline assignment: CDR1 SNHLY and CDR2 FYNNEI. V was pared by 4 bases and J by 0 bases, with 7 bases between. The CDR3 loop reads CASSGQTSYEQYF. DNA of the CDR3: TGTGCCAGCAGTGGCCAGACCTCCTACGAGCAGTACTTC.

This clonotype was counted only a few times. This chain uses TRBV3-1 with TRBJ2-7, with D uncertain. Between the trimmed V and J ends, which lost 1 base and 6 bases, there was a span of 7 bases. This CDR3 is 12 amino acids long. CDR1 and CDR2 from the germline V gene are LGHDT and YNNKEL (reference sequence). The CDR3 nucleotides read TGTGCCAGCAGCCAAGGGAACAGCGAGCAGTACGTC. This gives the protein CASSQGNSEQYV.

The chain recombines TRBV5-1 with TRBJ2-6; tentative D call: TRBD2 (6 bases). Germline CDR1 SGHRS, CDR2 YFSETQ. Between the trimmed V and J ends, which lost 4 bases and 4 bases, there was a span of 12 bases. The CDR3 runs 15 residues. DNA for the CDR3: TGCGCCAGCAGCGCCGGGAGTCACGGGGCCAACGTCCTGACTTTC. It specifies CASSAGSHGANVLTF.

The chain couples TRBV24-1 to TRBJ1-1, with 9 positions matching TRBD1. The ends lost 7 bases at V and 1 base at J; junction bases unmatched: 3. Germline assignment: CDR1 KGHDR and CDR2 SFDVKD. The CDR3 length is 14 residues. CDR3: CATRTGQGNTEAFF. The DNA of the CDR3 is TGTGCCACCAGGACGGGACAGGGGAACACTGAAGCTTTCTTT.

The chain combines TRBV29-1 with TRBJ2-1, with D perhaps matching TRBD2 (5 bases). The germline V and J ends were trimmed by 5 bases and 4 bases, with 9 bases remaining between them. The CDR3 extends over 12 amino acids. CDR1 is SQVTM and CDR2 is ANQGSEA in the germline V gene. The CDR3 coding sequence is TGCAGCGTTAGGCTAGCTTACAATGAGCAGTTCTTC. Amino acids: CSVRLAYNEQFF.

The chain couples TRBV10-3 to TRBJ2-7; a weak D match, TRBD2 (6 bases). V lost 4 bases, J lost 5 bases, and 9 bases lay in between. CDR3 size: 12 residues. In germline, CDR1 is ENHRY, CDR2 SYGVKD. The CDR3 spells CAISAGVNEQYF. CDR3 DNA sequence: TGTGCCATCAGTGCGGGAGTGAACGAGCAGTACTTC.

In its sample, this clonotype was seen a few times. The chain employs TRBV2 and TRBJ1-4; unclear D gene. The CDR3 is made up of 11 amino acids. CDR1 is SNHLY, CDR2 FYNNEI, per germline. Trimming left V 4 bases short and J 10 bases short, with 7 bases between. The CDR3 sequence is CASSVSSKLFF. The DNA for the CDR3 is TGTGCCAGCAGTGTATCCTCAAAACTGTTTTTT.

The J gene is TRBJ2-5, the V gene TRBV12-3 or TRBV12-4; 8 bases line up with TRBD2. The junction had 6 bases not matched to a gene; V was cut back by 6 bases and J by 3 bases. The CDR3 is made up of 14 amino acids. CDR3 sequence reads: CASRKGLVEETQYF. In DNA, the CDR3 is TGTGCCAGCAGAAAGGGACTAGTAGAAGAGACCCAGTACTTC.

This chain links TRBV18 with TRBJ2-7; no reliable D call. CDR3 length: 14 residues. The germline gives CDR1 KGHSH, CDR2 LQKENI. Trimming took 0 bases from V and 5 from J, leaving 11 bases between them. CDR3 coding DNA: TGTGCCAGCTCACCACCGGCCAGAACCCACGAGCAGTACGTC. It is translated as CASSPPARTHEQYV.